A selection of T cell receptor beta chains follows, all from one sample in a study of cytotoxic CD8 clonotypes in ibrutinib-treated CLL. The repertoire was sequenced with immunoSEQ multiplex PCR; TCRdb's copy has only in-frame clones and lacks some. The sample lists 15,000 or so clones; approximately 82% were seen once. The input for sequencing was PBMCs, taken before ibrutinib treatment. The receptors here all came from a human donor with chronic lymphocytic leukemia. Each CDR3 is given without its conserved first and last residue. Each record gives: CDR3 length, V gene, D gene, CDR3 protein. The D gene is left open where the match is weak.

CDR3 length: 12; V gene: TRBV2; D gene: .; CDR3 protein: ASSEHRAGETQY
CDR3 length: 14; V gene: TRBV7-3; D gene: TRBD2; CDR3 protein: ASSPRGGGINNEQF
CDR3 length: 13; V gene: TRBV11-2; D gene: .; CDR3 protein: ASSLGSSAYNEQF
CDR3 length: 14; V gene: TRBV11-2; D gene: TRBD2; CDR3 protein: ASSLRLADSYNEQF
CDR3 length: 9; V gene: TRBV29-1; D gene: .; CDR3 protein: SVGLLNEQF
CDR3 length: 15; V gene: TRBV7-7; D gene: .; CDR3 protein: ASSPRPEGGSYNEQF
CDR3 length: 13; V gene: TRBV7-2; D gene: .; CDR3 protein: ASSLVAGINQPQH
CDR3 length: 11; V gene: TRBV19; D gene: TRBD1; CDR3 protein: ASSWDRESEQY
CDR3 length: 12; V gene: TRBV6-5; D gene: TRBD2; CDR3 protein: ASSYSRERYEQY
CDR3 length: 14; V gene: TRBV5-5; D gene: TRBD1; CDR3 protein: ASSPGTGGGGTEAF
CDR3 length: 9; V gene: TRBV30; D gene: .; CDR3 protein: AWNRGPGYT
CDR3 length: 11; V gene: TRBV18; D gene: .; CDR3 protein: ASSPREEETQY
CDR3 length: 11; V gene: TRBV6-5; D gene: .; CDR3 protein: ASSYGQNTEAF
CDR3 length: 15; V gene: TRBV11-3; D gene: TRBD2; CDR3 protein: ASSPGLAGTLQETQY
CDR3 length: 14; V gene: TRBV2; D gene: TRBD2; CDR3 protein: ASRPIASGSADTQY
CDR3 length: 12; V gene: TRBV19; D gene: TRBD1; CDR3 protein: ASRDRGELYGYT
CDR3 length: 15; V gene: TRBV5-1; D gene: TRBD2; CDR3 protein: ASSSEGLAGGRSEQY
CDR3 length: 13; V gene: TRBV6-6; D gene: TRBD2; CDR3 protein: ASSYQAGVADTQY
CDR3 length: 11; V gene: TRBV6-5; D gene: .; CDR3 protein: ASLSADQETQY
CDR3 length: 14; V gene: TRBV25-1; D gene: TRBD1; CDR3 protein: ASSDAGQKSNQPQH
CDR3 length: 12; V gene: TRBV25-1; D gene: .; CDR3 protein: ASSEPNGGETQY
CDR3 length: 9; V gene: TRBV2; D gene: .; CDR3 protein: ASREDTEAF
CDR3 length: 18; V gene: TRBV27; D gene: TRBD2; CDR3 protein: ASTRRRGGAGVWNTGELF